Following are 21 T cell receptor beta chains from one sample sequenced in a study of blood T cell repertoires in COVID-19. Clones were sequenced by immunoSEQ multiplex PCR, and TCRdb holds only the in-frame ones, with some missing. The table records roughly 290,000 clones, roughly 90% of them present only once. Material for sequencing was peripheral blood. All receptors come from a woman in her 30s with COVID-19, enrolled during active disease.

The gene calls are TRBV12-3 or TRBV12-4 and TRBJ1-5; D perhaps matches TRBD1 (5 bases). Trimming removed 6 bases from V and 9 bases from J, with 12 bases in between. The CDR3 runs to 12 residues. DNA of the CDR3: TGTGCCAGCAGGCGGGACCCTGGGCCCCAGCATTTT. Protein product: CASRRDPGPQHF.

The chain combines TRBV11-2 with TRBJ1-1; 9 positions agree with TRBD1. In germline, CDR1 is SGHAT, CDR2 FQNNGV. This CDR3 comprises 16 residues. V lost 5 bases to trimming and J lost 1 base; unmatched junction nucleotides: 8. CDR3 residues: CASSDPWDRENTEAFF. The CDR3, as DNA: TGTGCCAGCAGCGATCCATGGGACAGGGAGAACACTGAAGCTTTCTTT.

The chain couples TRBV5-1 to TRBJ1-2; possible D gene TRBD1, 6 bases. V lost 2 bases and J lost 8, with 25 bases in between. Germline V lookup: CDR1 SGHRS, CDR2 YFSETQ. This CDR3 comprises 17 residues. CDR3 coding DNA: TGCGCCAGCAGCTTCCTTACGATGGACAGCTTCGGTGGCGGCTACACCTTC. Amino acids: CASSFLTMDSFGGGYTF.

The chain couples TRBV10-3 to TRBJ2-7; 11 nucleotides agree with TRBD1. The length of the CDR3 is 15 residues. Germline loops: CDR1 ENHRY, CDR2 SYGVKD. The J segment lost 4 bases and the V segment lost 4 bases, leaving 6 bases of the junction unmatched. CDR3 loop: CAISAGGDRGYEQYF. The CDR3 DNA reads as TGTGCCATCAGTGCCGGAGGGGACAGGGGGTACGAGCAGTACTTC.

The chain couples TRBV19 to TRBJ1-2; 10 bases are shared with TRBD1. The CDR3 totals 14 residues. Germline V gene lookup returns CDR1 LNHDA and CDR2 SQIVND (reference sequence). Germline trimming cut 7 bases from V and 2 bases from J; bases unmatched to any gene: 4. The CDR3 protein is CASKGQGGNYGYTF. DNA of the CDR3: TGTGCCAGTAAAGGACAGGGGGGGAACTATGGCTACACCTTC.

About this clone itself: One end of the junction is discordant with germline, which a read error may explain. CDR3: CASRPNPGLAGTSF. Here the CDR3 DNA reads TGTGCCAGCAGGCCAAACCCGGGACTAGCGGGGACCAGCTTC. This rearrangement joins TRBV7-2 to TRBJ2-7; 13 nucleotides line up with TRBD2. The CDR3 is 14 residues long. The germline V gene encodes CDR1 SGHTA and CDR2 FQGNSA.

This chain joins TRBV28 and TRBJ1-5; D not certain. Trimming took off 6 bases at V and 3 bases at J, with 15 bases between the two ends. Germline V CDR1 and CDR2: MDHEN, SYDVKM. The CDR3 consists of 15 residues. CDR3 protein: CASRGFGGYNQPQHF. The CDR3 DNA follows: TGTGCCAGCAGAGGTTTTGGCGGGTACAATCAGCCCCAGCATTTT. Full variable domain (missing parts from reference TRBV28 and TRBJ1-5): DVKVTQSSRYLVKRTGEKVFLECVQDMDHENMFWYRQDPGLGLRLIYFSYDVKMKEKGDIPEGYSVSREKKERFSLILESASTNQTSMYLCASRGFGGYNQPQHFGDGTRLSIL.

This clone occurred a few times. CDR3 DNA sequence: TGCGCCAGCAGTGAAAGGAGAGGGGGAGAGACCCAGTACTTC. Protein product: CASSERRGGETQYF. V usage is TRBV10-1 and J usage is TRBJ2-5, with D maybe TRBD1 (6 bases). Germline loops: CDR1 WNHNN, CDR2 SYGVQD (reference sequence). Trimming pared 3 bases from V and 4 bases from J, leaving 12 bases between. CDR3 length: 14 residues.

The chain carries TRBV5-1 and TRBJ1-2; the D is unclear. Germline-derived CDR1 and CDR2 are SGHRS and YFSETQ. Trimming left V 0 bases short and J 0 bases short, with 15 bases between. CDR3 length: 17 amino acids. CDR3: CASSLGPGPAPNYGYTF. The CDR3, as DNA: TGCGCCAGCAGCTTGGGCCCAGGCCCGGCCCCTAACTATGGCTACACCTTC.

The genes are TRBV19 and TRBJ2-1, with a weak D call TRBD2 (6 bases). The CDR3 spans 18 residues. Trimming stripped 7 bases from V and 0 bases from J, with 22 bases between. Germline-derived CDR1 and CDR2 are LNHDA and SQIVND (reference sequence). The CDR3 DNA reads as TGTGCCAGTACTCCCGGATATTCAGGGCGGGACTCCTACAATGAGCAGTTCTTC. Translation gives CASTPGYSGRDSYNEQFF.

This clone was picked up one time. The V gene is TRBV28, the J gene TRBJ2-5; D possibly corresponds to TRBD2 (5 bases). Per germline, CDR1 MDHEN and CDR2 SYDVKM. This CDR3 has 14 amino acids. V lost 5 bases, J lost 5 bases, and 15 bases lay in between. For the CDR3, the DNA is TGTGCCAGCAGTCTTACCGGACCGGGGGAGACCCAGTACTTC. Translated, it gives CASSLTGPGETQYF. The variable domain in full, with the rest retrieved from reference TRBV28 and TRBJ2-5, is DVKVTQSSRYLVKRTGEKVFLECVQDMDHENMFWYRQDPGLGLRLIYFSYDVKMKEKGDIPEGYSVSREKKERFSLILESASTNQTSMYLCASSLTGPGETQYFGPGTRLLVL.

A few counts support this clone. The chain combines TRBV4-1 with TRBJ1-6; TRBD1 agrees at 8 bases. This CDR3 spans 16 amino acids. V lost 1 base, J lost 8 bases, and 7 bases stayed unmatched. CDR1 is MGHRA and CDR2 is YSYEKL in the germline V gene. CDR3 coding DNA: TGCGCCAGCAGCCAAGTGGCGGGGACAGGTGATTCACCCCTCCACTTT. This encodes CASSQVAGTGDSPLHF.

The rearrangement links TRBV7-9 to TRBJ1-4; TRBD1 aligns across 9 bases. The germline CDR1 and CDR2 sequences are SEHNR and FQNEAQ (reference sequence). V was clipped by 4 bases and J by 6 bases; unmatched bases: 3. The CDR3 has 14 amino acids. CDR3 amino acids: CASSSGTGYEKLFF. The CDR3 DNA is TGTGCCAGCAGCTCCGGGACAGGGTATGAAAAACTGTTTTTT.

The chain couples TRBV4-1 to TRBJ1-4; a weak D match, TRBD1 (5 bases). Germline V gives CDR1 MGHRA, CDR2 YSYEKL. The CDR3 is 16 residues long. V lost 4 bases to trimming and J lost 5 bases, with 17 bases between them. The DNA for the CDR3 is TGCGCCAGCAGCCTCGGACAATCGACGGTGAATGAAAAACTGTTTTTT. Translating it yields CASSLGQSTVNEKLFF.

The chain has TRBV30 and TRBJ2-3; D gene ambiguous. The CDR3 runs to 11 residues. Germline values: CDR1 GTSNPN, CDR2 SVGIG (reference sequence). V lost 5 bases and J lost 6, with 9 bases in between. The CDR3 DNA sequence: TGTGCCTGGGCCTCCTTCGATACGCAGTATTTT. Translated, it gives CAWASFDTQYF.

The chain carries TRBV19 and TRBJ2-1; 11 bases align to TRBD2. From germline, CDR1 is LNHDA and CDR2 SQIVND (reference sequence). The CDR3 covers 16 residues. Trimming took 4 bases from V and 7 from J; bases not matched to a gene: 9. This chain's CDR3 is CASSTVTSGRRNEQFF. CDR3 coding DNA: TGTGCCAGTAGTACGGTTACTAGCGGGAGAAGAAATGAGCAGTTCTTC.

This clone showed up just once. Other DNA sequences in the same sample also yield this CDR3. This chain joins TRBV18 and TRBJ1-2; TRBD1 might be the D (6 bases). The CDR3 sequence is 14 residues long. Germline CDR1 and CDR2: KGHSH and LQKENI. V was clipped by 0 bases and J by 2 bases, with 7 bases between them. The CDR3 loop is CASSPPGQNYGYTF. CDR3 DNA: TGTGCCAGCTCACCACCTGGACAGAACTATGGCTACACCTTC.

The chain combines TRBV6-4 with TRBJ2-2; D is uncertain. The V and J ends lost 6 bases and 7 bases respectively, with 12 bases between them. Germline V CDR1 and CDR2: MRHNA, SNTAGT. The CDR3 is 13 residues long. The CDR3 spells CASSAMFSGELFF. CDR3 DNA sequence: TGTGCCAGCAGCGCTATGTTTAGCGGGGAGCTGTTTTTT.

V gene TRBV28 combines with J gene TRBJ2-5; D might be TRBD2 (6 bases). There are 15 residues in the CDR3. Germline V lookup: CDR1 MDHEN, CDR2 SYDVKM. The V gene lost 3 bases and the J gene lost 3 bases, with 14 bases spanning the gap. The CDR3 loop reads CASSLGGLREETQYF. CDR3 nucleotides: TGTGCCAGCAGTTTGGGGGGATTGAGAGAAGAGACCCAGTACTTC.

The chain joins TRBV28 to TRBJ1-2; D perhaps matches TRBD1 (6 bases). The CDR3 sequence is 12 residues long. Trimming shortened V by 5 bases and J by 13 bases, and 17 bases separated the two germline ends. Germline lookup yields CDR1 MDHEN and CDR2 SYDVKM. The DNA of the CDR3 is TGTGCCAGCAGTGTTCGAACAGGGCGACTCACCTTC. Translation: CASSVRTGRLTF.

This chain links TRBV28 with TRBJ2-3, with TRBD2 matching 9 bases. This CDR3 comprises 15 residues. Germline CDR1 is MDHEN and CDR2 is SYDVKM. V dropped 11 bases and J dropped 0; count of bases not matched to a gene: 9. Here the CDR3 reads CAVASGTASTDTQYF. For the CDR3, the DNA is TGTGCCGTGGCTAGCGGGACCGCTAGCACAGATACGCAGTATTTT.